These 14 T cell receptor beta chains originate from one sample sequenced in a study of T cell repertoires in cytomegalovirus infection. One entry per CDR3 protein results from TCRdb running MiXCR on the reads. The table records around 280,000 distinct CDR3 sequences, roughly an eighth of them present only once. Sequencing used PBMCs. The receptors here all came from a human donor in good health (CMV status not recorded). Some clones in this sample may be carry-over from other donors' samples.

The chain carries TRBV29-1 and TRBJ2-7; D possibly corresponds to TRBD2 (6 bases). This CDR3 region has 13 residues. Trimming cost V 3 bases and J 0 bases, with 9 bases left between them. Germline V gene sequence: CDR1 SQVTM, CDR2 ANQGSEA. The CDR3 reads CSVEAGSSYEQYF. Here the CDR3 DNA reads TGCAGCGTTGAGGCCGGGAGCTCCTACGAGCAGTACTTC.

The gene calls are TRBV10-3 and TRBJ2-1, with a tentative D call TRBD1 (6 bases). Germline V CDR1 and CDR2: ENHRY, SYGVKD. The CDR3 contains 16 residues. V shed 3 bases and J shed 2 bases, with 14 bases lying between them. The CDR3 loop is CAISEKGGTAYNEQFF. The CDR3 bases are TGTGCCATCAGTGAAAAAGGGGGAACAGCCTACAATGAGCAGTTCTTC.

This clonotype came up many times. V usage is TRBV7-2 and J usage is TRBJ1-1; perhaps TRBD1 as D (6 bases). Germline lookup yields CDR1 SGHTA and CDR2 FQGNSA. The CDR3 spans 13 residues. Deletions cut 0 bases from V and 9 bases from J, with 11 bases between. CDR3 sequence: CASSLAGQNKAFF. CDR3 sequence (DNA): TGTGCCAGCAGCTTAGCAGGACAGAATAAAGCTTTCTTT.

This clonotype has more than one count but fewer than ten. The gene calls are TRBV5-8 and TRBJ2-2; no clear D. The germline V gene encodes CDR1 SGHTS and CDR2 YDEGEE. V dropped 4 bases and J dropped 6 bases, with 19 bases sitting between them. CDR3 length: 16 amino acids. CDR3 region: CASSAWSAVSAGELFF. DNA for the CDR3: TGTGCCAGCAGCGCCTGGTCAGCAGTTTCGGCCGGGGAGCTGTTTTTT.

Turning to this clonotype: This may come from a read error, since a much larger clone is one base off. The chain recombines TRBV20-1 with TRBJ2-5, with 7 positions matching TRBD1. Germline CDR1 and CDR2: DFQATT and SNEGSKA (reference sequence). The CDR3 totals 15 residues. The trim removed 3 bases at V and 4 bases at J, leaving 11 bases unmatched. The chain's CDR3 is CSAREVHRGAETQYF. CDR3 coding DNA: TGCAGTGCTAGGGAAGTTCACAGGGGTGCAGAGACCCAGTACTTC.

This clonotype was detected many times. The chain combines TRBV7-2 with TRBJ2-7, with 10 positions matching TRBD2. The CDR3 consists of 15 residues. J gave up 5 bases and V 5 bases, and 9 bases lay outside the gene matches. Looked up from germline, CDR1 is SGHTA and CDR2 is FQGNSA. CDR3 region: CASSLTGTSADEQYF. The CDR3 DNA is TGTGCCAGCAGCCTGACCGGGACTAGCGCGGACGAGCAGTACTTC.

In its sample, this clonotype was seen a few times. The chain carries TRBV7-9 and TRBJ2-1; 13 nucleotides align to TRBD2. CDR1 SEHNR and CDR2 FQNEAQ come from the germline V gene (reference sequence). This CDR3 has 17 residues. V lost 5 bases to trimming and J lost 0 bases; unmatched junction nucleotides: 4. The DNA for the CDR3 is TGTGCCAGCAGCACGGGACTAGCGGGGAGCTCCTACAATGAGCAGTTCTTC. Translating gives CASSTGLAGSSYNEQFF.

This rearrangement joins TRBV2 to TRBJ1-1; D unresolved. This CDR3 spans 13 amino acids. In germline, CDR1 is SNHLY, CDR2 FYNNEI. Trimming took off 1 base at V and 4 bases at J, with 7 bases between the two ends. In nucleotides, the CDR3 is TGTGCCAGCAGTGAAGGGGGTATCACTGAAGCTTTCTTT. Its translation: CASSEGGITEAFF.

This clonotype has ten or more counts. The chain joins TRBV6-6 to TRBJ2-2, with D perhaps being TRBD1 or TRBD2 (6 bases each). CDR1 and CDR2 (germline): MNHNY, SVGAGI (reference sequence). Trimming removed 2 bases from V and 5 bases from J, with 24 bases in between. The CDR3 is made up of 19 amino acids. In DNA form, the CDR3 reads TGTGCCAGCAGTTACCCCCTCGGGGGCCGAAGGTTTCGGACCGGGGAGCTGTTTTTT. It codes for CASSYPLGGRRFRTGELFF.

This clonotype was observed at least ten times. This chain joins TRBV20-1 and TRBJ1-5, with D tentatively TRBD1 (5 bases). Trimming shortened V by 5 bases and J by 4 bases, and 15 bases separated the two germline ends. There are 14 residues in the CDR3. CDR1 and CDR2 (germline): DFQATT, SNEGSKA (reference sequence). CDR3: CSAARPGGNQPQHF. The CDR3 DNA reads as TGCAGTGCTGCACGCCCCGGGGGGAATCAGCCCCAGCATTTT.

The sample holds a few counts of this clonotype. The chain couples TRBV4-1 to TRBJ1-1; unclear D gene. This CDR3 region has 14 residues. Trimming took 1 base from V and 6 from J, leaving 12 bases between them. Per germline, CDR1 MGHRA and CDR2 YSYEKL. CDR3 bases: TGCGCCAGCAGCCAAGGACACGGTGGGGCTGAAGCTTTCTTT. It encodes CASSQGHGGAEAFF.

This rearrangement joins TRBV6-5 to TRBJ1-2; D remains unclear. Trimming shortened V by 1 base and J by 4 bases, and 7 bases separated the two germline ends. The CDR3 length is 13 residues. CDR1 MNHEY and CDR2 SVGAGI come from the germline V gene. CDR3 sequence: CASSYWPIYGYTF. Written as DNA, the CDR3 is TGTGCCAGCAGTTACTGGCCGATCTATGGCTACACCTTC.

The sample holds many counts of this clonotype. CDR3 amino acids: CASSFPKQETQYF. CDR3 in DNA: TGTGCCAGCAGCTTCCCTAAACAAGAGACCCAGTACTTC. V usage is TRBV7-9 and J usage is TRBJ2-5; D unresolved. This CDR3 region has 13 residues. V lost 3 bases to trimming and J lost 2 bases, with 7 bases between them. Germline V lookup: CDR1 SEHNR, CDR2 FQNEAQ (reference sequence).

The sample holds a few counts of this clonotype. The chain joins TRBV20-1 to TRBJ1-2; possibly TRBD1 for D (5 bases). Trimming took 0 bases from V and 2 from J, leaving 16 bases between them. The CDR3 sequence is 16 residues long. Germline CDR1 and CDR2: DFQATT and SNEGSKA (reference sequence). CDR3 nucleotide sequence: TGCAGTGCTAGAGATCACGGGGGAGGGCCCAACTATGGCTACACCTTC. Its protein is CSARDHGGGPNYGYTF.